This T cell receptor beta chain was identified during a study of blood T cells in healthy people across ages. This clonotype has only a few counts. Its antigen is undetermined. V was shortened by 1 base and J by 11 bases, with 12 bases between the two germline ends. The germline CDR1 and CDR2 sequences are SEHNR and FQNEAQ (reference sequence). The CDR3 covers 12 residues. PCR was performed a second time for 7 to 11 cycles using a sample-barcoded 5' primer and a J-beta primer mix. MiXCR was run by TCRdb on the 5' RACE reads, yielding one entry per CDR3 protein. The sample consists of 1.4 million or so distinct CDR3 sequences, about 42% of them appearing once. Study-wide findings and caveats: Observed TCR beta diversity per million T cells went down as age went up. This fall followed a roughly linear course with age.

The sequence came from a woman between 18 and 29 years old in good health. Sequences were obtained from blood. This chain joins TRBV7-9 and TRBJ2-7; the D is unclear. The CDR3 region has the DNA TGTGCCAGCAGCTTAGTTTCTGGGGTGGAGTACTTC. This codes for CASSLVSGVEYF.